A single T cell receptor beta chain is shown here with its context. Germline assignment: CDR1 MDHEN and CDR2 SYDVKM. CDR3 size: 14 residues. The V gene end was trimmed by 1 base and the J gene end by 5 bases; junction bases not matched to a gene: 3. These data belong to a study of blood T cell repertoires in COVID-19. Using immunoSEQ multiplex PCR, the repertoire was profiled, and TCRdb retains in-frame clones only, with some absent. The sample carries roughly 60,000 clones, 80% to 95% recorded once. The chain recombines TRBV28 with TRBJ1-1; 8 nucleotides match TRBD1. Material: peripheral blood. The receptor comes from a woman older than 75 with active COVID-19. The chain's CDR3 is CASSLSGQGTEAFF. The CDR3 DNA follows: TGTGCCAGCAGTTTATCAGGACAGGGAACTGAAGCTTTCTTT.